These 19 T cell receptor beta chains came from one sample sequenced in a study of response to subunit inactivated influenza vaccine. TCRdb recomputed calls from the RT-PCR reads with MiXCR, one row per CDR3 protein. In the table there are more than 150,000 distinct CDR3 sequences, about a tenth of which are singletons. The sequencing here drew on non-naive T cells sorted from PBMCs, taken on the day of vaccination. These receptor sequences come from a man aged 45 to 65 who received an inactivated influenza vaccine.

The V and J genes are TRBV20-1 and TRBJ2-1, with 7 bases fitting TRBD2. V lost 2 bases to trimming and J lost 0 bases; unmatched junction nucleotides: 13. This CDR3 spans 18 amino acids. Looked up from germline, CDR1 is DFQATT and CDR2 is SNEGSKA (reference sequence). CDR3 loop: CSARLGGIGRSSYNEQFF. The CDR3 DNA reads as TGCAGTGCTAGATTGGGAGGGATAGGACGCAGCTCCTACAATGAGCAGTTCTTC.

In its sample, this clonotype was seen a few times. This rearrangement joins TRBV20-1 to TRBJ1-2; tentatively, D is TRBD1 (6 bases). The germline V gene encodes CDR1 DFQATT and CDR2 SNEGSKA (reference sequence). The length of the CDR3 is 15 residues. Trimming shortened V by 6 bases and J by 3 bases, and 20 bases separated the two germline ends. CDR3 nucleotides: TGCAGTGCGAGAAAACAGGGAGGGGACTACTATGGCTACACCTTC. This codes for CSARKQGGDYYGYTF.

This clonotype showed up many times. V is TRBV28 and J is TRBJ1-4, with D possibly being TRBD1 (6 bases). V was cut by 5 bases and J by 8 bases, with 15 bases left in between. CDR3 length: 14 amino acids. Germline CDR1 MDHEN, CDR2 SYDVKM. CDR3 nucleotide sequence: TGTGCCAGCAGTAAGGGGGTGACGAGCGAAAAACTGTTTTTT. Protein: CASSKGVTSEKLFF.

This clonotype has ten or more counts. The V and J genes are TRBV12-3 or TRBV12-4 and TRBJ1-6, with D uncertain. V lost 5 bases and J lost 8, with 19 bases in between. The CDR3 is 16 residues long. The CDR3 coding sequence is TGTGCCAGCAGTGGTTATCCACCCGGGGTGGATTCACCCCTCCACTTT. It is translated as CASSGYPPGVDSPLHF.

The chain joins TRBV20-1 to TRBJ2-3; D may be TRBD2 (6 bases). Deletions cut 6 bases from V and 6 bases from J, with 13 bases between. Germline lookup yields CDR1 DFQATT and CDR2 SNEGSKA (reference sequence). The CDR3 covers 12 residues. In nucleotides, the CDR3 is TGCAGTGCCACGGGACTGGGGGATACGCAGTATTTT. This sequence encodes CSATGLGDTQYF.

This clonotype came up many times. The V gene is TRBV28, the J gene TRBJ2-7; TRBD2 is a possible D gene (6 bases). The length of the CDR3 is 13 residues. Germline CDR1 is MDHEN and CDR2 is SYDVKM. Trimming shortened V by 7 bases and J by 2 bases, and 12 bases separated the two germline ends. CDR3: CASTSGRTYEQYF. The CDR3 DNA reads TGTGCCAGCACCTCCGGGAGAACCTACGAGCAGTACTTC.

This clonotype was seen a few times. The chain employs TRBV9 and TRBJ2-1; 8 nucleotides agree with TRBD2. In germline, CDR1 is SGDLS, CDR2 YYNGEE. There are 15 residues in the CDR3. V shed 3 bases and J 1 base; nucleotides not matched to a gene: 3. The CDR3 loop reads CASSESGSSYNEQFF. The CDR3 nucleotides are TGTGCCAGCAGCGAAAGCGGGAGTTCCTACAATGAGCAGTTCTTC.

This clonotype appeared a few times. Germline and junction disagree at one end, which may indicate a read error. The rearrangement uses TRBV20-1 and TRBJ2-5; 9 bases match TRBD2. Germline CDR1 is DFQATT and CDR2 is SNEGSKA (reference sequence). The CDR3 is 14 amino acids. Here the CDR3 reads CSARLRREGQTQCF. In DNA form, the CDR3 reads TGCAGTGCTAGGTTACGGCGGGAGGGTCAAACCCAGTGCTTC.

The chain carries TRBV6-5 and TRBJ1-6; D is possibly TRBD1 (6 bases). CDR3 size: 18 residues. The germline gives CDR1 MNHEY, CDR2 SVGAGI. Trimming took off 0 bases at V and 1 base at J, with 13 bases between the two ends. CDR3 amino acids: CASSYSQLRGSYNSPLHF. In nucleotides, the CDR3 is TGTGCCAGCAGTTACTCACAGCTAAGGGGGTCCTATAATTCACCCCTCCACTTT.

This clonotype has more than one count but fewer than ten. The chain employs TRBV5-6 and TRBJ2-6; no definite D call. Trimming removed 0 bases from V and 0 bases from J, with 4 bases in between. The CDR3 consists of 15 residues. From germline, CDR1 is SGHDT and CDR2 YYEEEE. This CDR3 reads CASSLVGSGANVLTF. In nucleotides, the CDR3 is TGTGCCAGCAGCTTGGTTGGCTCTGGGGCCAACGTCCTGACTTTC.

This clonotype showed up just a few times. The gene calls are TRBV6-5 and TRBJ2-2, with 8 bases lining up with TRBD1. Looked up from germline, CDR1 is MNHEY and CDR2 is SVGAGI. This CDR3 has 18 amino acids. Losses at the gene ends were 6 bases for V and 0 bases for J; bases not matched to a gene: 12. The CDR3 DNA reads as TGTGCCAGCAGGCTCCCGGAAGGACAGGGAGCGAACACCGGGGAGCTGTTTTTT. Amino acid sequence: CASRLPEGQGANTGELFF.

This clonotype was seen many times. The chain has TRBV18 and TRBJ2-1; D unclear. Germline V gene sequence: CDR1 KGHSH, CDR2 LQKENI. The ends were cut back, 0 bases at V and 0 bases at J, with 9 bases in the middle. This CDR3 comprises 16 residues. The CDR3 region is CASSPPKGLSYNEQFF. In DNA form, the CDR3 reads TGTGCCAGCTCACCACCGAAGGGTCTCTCCTACAATGAGCAGTTCTTC. The variable domain in full, with the rest retrieved from reference TRBV18 and TRBJ2-1, is NAGVMQNPRHLVRRRGQEARLRCSPMKGHSHVYWYRQLPEEGLKFMVYLQKENIIDESGMPKERFSAEFPKEGPSILRIQQVVRGDSAAYFCASSPPKGLSYNEQFFGPGTRLTVL.

The chain recombines TRBV7-9 with TRBJ2-5; D is perhaps TRBD1 (6 bases). Germline V gene lookup returns CDR1 SEHNR and CDR2 FQNEAQ (reference sequence). Trimming left V 3 bases short and J 4 bases short, with 9 bases between. The CDR3 has 13 residues. This chain's CDR3 is CASSFQGLETQYF. The DNA for the CDR3 is TGTGCCAGCAGCTTCCAGGGGTTAGAGACCCAGTACTTC. The whole variable domain, remainder taken from reference TRBV7-9 and TRBJ2-5, is DTGVSQNPRHKITKRGQNVTFRCDPISEHNRLYWYRQTLGQGPEFLTYFQNEAQLEKSRLLSDRFSAERPKGSFSTLEIQRTEQGDSAMYLCASSFQGLETQYFGPGTRLLVL.

This clonotype occurred a few times. The chain carries TRBV20-1 and TRBJ2-1; 7 bases agree with TRBD2. The CDR3 extends over 15 amino acids. Germline V CDR1 and CDR2: DFQATT, SNEGSKA (reference sequence). Germline trimming cut 2 bases from V and 9 bases from J; bases unmatched to any gene: 13. CDR3 region: CSARSGTTTRVEQFF. Here the CDR3 DNA reads TGCAGTGCTAGATCCGGGACTACCACCCGTGTTGAGCAGTTCTTC.

This clonotype was seen more than once but under ten times. This chain joins TRBV6-2 or TRBV6-3 and TRBJ2-7; the D call may be TRBD1 or TRBD2 (5 bases each). V was cut by 7 bases and J by 0 bases, with 16 bases left in between. The CDR3 sequence is 15 residues long. Germline V gives CDR1 MNHEY, CDR2 SVGEGT. CDR3: CASTGRGLYSYEQYF. The DNA for the CDR3 is TGTGCCAGCACGGGACGAGGGTTATACTCCTACGAGCAGTACTTC.

This clonotype was picked up a small number of times. The J gene is TRBJ2-2, the V gene TRBV6-1; no firm D call. Germline assignment: CDR1 MNHNS and CDR2 SASEGT. The V and J ends lost 6 bases and 3 bases respectively, with 17 bases between them. The CDR3 is 16 residues long. CDR3 amino acids: CASRNRKGSDTGELFF. The CDR3, as DNA: TGTGCCAGCAGAAATCGTAAGGGATCGGACACCGGGGAGCTGTTTTTT.

With regard to this clonotype: A much larger clone sits a single nucleotide away, making a read error possible. This rearrangement joins TRBV5-5 to TRBJ2-1; perhaps TRBD2 as D (5 bases). The length of the CDR3 is 14 residues. The V end was cut by 8 bases, the J end by 3 bases, with 15 bases between. Per germline, CDR1 SGHKS and CDR2 YYEKEE (reference sequence). This chain's CDR3 is CARSPAENYNEQFF. CDR3 nucleotide sequence: TGTGCCAGGAGCCCAGCGGAAAACTACAATGAGCAGTTCTTC.

The CDR3 is CASSRDTSSPLHF. Written as DNA, the CDR3 is TGTGCCAGCAGCAGGGACACTTCTTCACCCCTCCACTTT. The chain combines TRBV6-2 or TRBV6-3 with TRBJ1-6; D might be TRBD1 (6 bases). V was cut by 6 bases and J by 9 bases, with 12 bases left in between. CDR1 and CDR2 (germline): MNHEY, SVGEGT. This CDR3 region has 13 residues.

The chain combines TRBV7-9 with TRBJ1-1, with D perhaps matching TRBD1 (5 bases). The germline gives CDR1 SEHNR, CDR2 FQNEAQ (reference sequence). The CDR3 totals 13 residues. The germline V and J ends were trimmed by 5 bases and 4 bases, with 11 bases remaining between them. This chain's CDR3 is CASSGGRSTEAFF. Written as DNA, the CDR3 is TGTGCCAGCAGCGGGGGACGGTCCACTGAAGCTTTCTTT.